A single sample gave rise to the 11 T cell receptor beta chains below, sequenced in a study of regulatory T cells in long-lasting Graves disease. TCR beta libraries were built with iRepertoire HTBI primers and Arm-PCR of CDR3 regions. Using its own MiXCR run on the multiplex PCR reads, TCRdb lists one record per CDR3 protein. The sample has about 440,000 distinct CDR3 sequences; more than 12% are singletons. Noted time point: newly diagnosed GD, antithyroid drugs for less than 3 months. From RNA extracted from PBMCs, the TCR library was made. These records were also assigned to another study, of T cells in Graves' hyperthyroidism and ophthalmopathy.

Sequencing was performed on peripheral blood mononuclear cells (PBMCs), taken at new diagnosis, from a patient treated with antithyroid drugs. These receptors came from a woman younger than 45 with Graves disease.

This clonotype was counted many times. The gene calls are TRBV29-1 and TRBJ1-1; 10 nucleotides match TRBD1. This CDR3 is 14 amino acids long. Germline CDR1 reads SQVTM; CDR2 reads ANQGSEA. V gave up 7 bases and J gave up 3 bases; unmatched junction bases: 8. In DNA form, the CDR3 reads TGCAGCGCCTGGGACAGGGGACTGGACACTGAAGCTTTCTTT. It is translated as CSAWDRGLDTEAFF.

This clonotype has a count of ten or more. The chain couples TRBV7-9 to TRBJ1-5; D gene unclear. Trimming pared 1 base from V and 1 base from J, leaving 11 bases between. The CDR3 contains 16 residues. Germline V lookup: CDR1 SEHNR, CDR2 FQNEAQ (reference sequence). CDR3 region: CASSLGRTESNQPQHF. DNA for the CDR3: TGTGCCAGCAGCTTAGGGCGGACGGAGAGCAATCAGCCCCAGCATTTT.

This clonotype was seen at least ten times. The chain links TRBV10-3 to TRBJ2-7; 8 positions match TRBD1. Trimming cost V 9 bases and J 4 bases; bases outside gene matches: 5. Germline lookup yields CDR1 ENHRY and CDR2 SYGVKD. The CDR3 consists of 12 residues. Here the CDR3 reads CAISDRVYEQYF. The DNA for the CDR3 is TGTGCCATTTCGGACAGGGTGTACGAGCAGTACTTC.

Worth noting for this clonotype: A read error may be the cause here, since a much bigger clone is one base away. This chain uses TRBV5-8 with TRBJ2-7, with 10 positions matching TRBD1. CDR3 length: 18 residues. J was trimmed by 2 bases and V by 1 base; bases with no gene match: 12. CDR1 and CDR2 (germline): SGHTS, YDEGEE. DNA of the CDR3: TGTGCCAGCAGCTTGTGGGGGTACCGGGACAGGGGAACCTACGAGCAGTACTTC. It encodes CASSLWGYRDRGTYEQYF.

Comments on this clonotype: It may be a read error: a sequence one base away is much more abundant. The chain links TRBV12-3 or TRBV12-4 to TRBJ2-5; D gene ambiguous. Trimming left V 5 bases short and J 5 bases short, with 15 bases between. CDR3 length: 14 residues. For the CDR3, the DNA is TGTGCCAGCAGTGTGATCCGACTTAAGGAGACCCAGTACTTC. Its protein product is CASSVIRLKETQYF.

This clonotype was seen many times. The V gene is TRBV20-1, the J gene TRBJ2-1, with D tentatively TRBD2 (5 bases). The germline V gene encodes CDR1 DFQATT and CDR2 SNEGSKA (reference sequence). This CDR3 spans 14 amino acids. Trimming took 2 bases from V and 0 from J, leaving 8 bases between them. This CDR3 reads CSARSGSSYNEQFF. The DNA for the CDR3 is TGCAGTGCTAGAAGCGGAAGCTCCTACAATGAGCAGTTCTTC.

This clonotype turned up a few times. The rearrangement uses TRBV6-5 and TRBJ2-1, with D possibly TRBD2 on 6 matching bases. The DNA matches TRBJ2-5 better at its end, which makes the J call doubtful. Germline CDR1 MNHEY, CDR2 SVGAGI. The CDR3 has 15 residues. In DNA form, the CDR3 reads TGTGCCAGCAGTTATGGAGGGATTGGTACAGAGACCCAGTACTTC. Residues: CASSYGGIGTETQYF.

This clonotype was observed many times. This chain uses TRBV7-9 with TRBJ2-7, with TRBD2 matching over 7 bases. Germline V lookup: CDR1 SEHNR, CDR2 FQNEAQ (reference sequence). V shed 8 bases, J shed 3 bases, and the junction held 7 bases outside the gene matches. The CDR3 is 13 amino acids. CDR3: CASRRDYSYEQYF. For the CDR3, the DNA is TGTGCCAGCCGTCGGGACTATAGCTACGAGCAGTACTTC.

This clonotype showed up many times. This chain joins TRBV28 and TRBJ2-5, with 9 bases fitting TRBD2. J lost 3 bases, V lost 3 bases, and 5 bases had no gene match. The germline V gene has CDR1 MDHEN and CDR2 SYDVKM. CDR3 length: 15 amino acids. The CDR3 protein is CASSLGVAGEETQYF. The CDR3 coding sequence is TGTGCCAGCAGTTTGGGAGTAGCGGGGGAAGAGACCCAGTACTTC.

This clonotype was recorded many times. J is TRBJ2-3 and V is TRBV9; 9 bases match TRBD1. Trimming removed 3 bases from V and 4 bases from J; junction bases left unmatched: 6. The CDR3 sequence is 15 residues long. Looked up from germline, CDR1 is SGDLS and CDR2 is YYNGEE. The CDR3 sequence: CASSAGQGLADTQYF. Here the CDR3 DNA reads TGTGCCAGCAGCGCCGGACAGGGGTTAGCAGATACGCAGTATTTT. Looking up the rest from reference TRBV9 and TRBJ2-3 gives the full variable domain: DSGVTQTPKHLITATGQRVTLRCSPRSGDLSVYWYQQSLDQGLQFLIQYYNGEERAKGNILERFSAQQFPDLHSELNLSSLELGDSALYFCASSAGQGLADTQYFGPGTRLTVL.

With regard to this clonotype: Because the CDR3's place on the DNA is in doubt, the DNA is left out and the CDR3 is given as listed by TCRdb. The chain is built from TRBV29-1 and TRBJ2-1; the table's D call, TRBD2, has no DNA check behind it. Germline V gene data show CDR1 as SQVTM and CDR2 as ANQGSEA. The CDR3 has 10 amino acids, counting both end residues. The CDR3 protein is CSVGGGNEFF.